The text below deals with one T cell receptor (beta chain). The sample comes from a study of blood T cell repertoires in COVID-19. Overall study: Samples representing acute and convalescent COVID-19 were sourced from the United States, Italy and Spain. The cDNA or gDNA used as material had been derived from T cells, B-cell-depleted T cells, or PBMCs.

The CDR3 runs 17 residues. Original processing methods: Reference gene primer amplification in the assay estimated nucleated cell counts. Only in-frame clones appear in the TCRdb table, and some are missing; sequencing was by immunoSEQ multiplex PCR. The D gene and trimming were derived from the DNA, and the V and J assignments and clone size from that table. This table holds some 76,000 clones, approximately 78% found once. Sequencing was carried out using peripheral blood. This rearrangement joins TRBV12-2 to TRBJ1-1; the table's D call TRBD1 went unverified against the DNA. TRBV12-2 corresponds to a pseudogene. The clonotype comes from a woman aged 55-70 years with acute or convalescent COVID-19. CDR3 region: CASRLAGTGNMNTEAFF. In DNA form, the CDR3 reads TGTGCAAGTCGCTTAGCCGGGACAGGGAACATGAACACTGAAGCTTTCTTT.